Listed here is a single T cell receptor (beta chain). The target antigen is unknown. Several immunoSEQ plates received, in even portions, the genomic DNA of each subset. Data came from immunoSEQ multiplex PCR; TCRdb stores just in-frame clones and leaves some out. The data hold 2 million to 2.5 million clones, with approximately 95% observed a single time. The data originate from a study of shared clonotypes between healthy human individuals. J was trimmed by 7 bases and V by 0 bases; bases with no gene match: 4. Germline CDR1 GTSNPN, CDR2 SVGIG (reference sequence). The CDR3 extends over 15 amino acids. Whole-study findings and limits: Naive subsets, compared against memory subsets, generally had larger estimated richness values. Researchers sampled blood only, noting tissue repertoires likely differ. For sorted subsets, rarefaction showed incomplete sequencing despite large depth.

This TCR came from a man aged 18 to 29 in good health. Some clones in this sample may be carry-over from other donors' samples. The sample comprised naive CD4+ T cells from PBMCs. Subset of the sample: CD45RA+ positively selected. This chain links TRBV30 with TRBJ2-7, with 15 bases identical to TRBD2. The CDR3 region is CAWSVGLAGGHEQYF. CDR3 sequence (DNA): TGTGCCTGGAGTGTAGGACTAGCGGGAGGGCATGAGCAGTACTTC.